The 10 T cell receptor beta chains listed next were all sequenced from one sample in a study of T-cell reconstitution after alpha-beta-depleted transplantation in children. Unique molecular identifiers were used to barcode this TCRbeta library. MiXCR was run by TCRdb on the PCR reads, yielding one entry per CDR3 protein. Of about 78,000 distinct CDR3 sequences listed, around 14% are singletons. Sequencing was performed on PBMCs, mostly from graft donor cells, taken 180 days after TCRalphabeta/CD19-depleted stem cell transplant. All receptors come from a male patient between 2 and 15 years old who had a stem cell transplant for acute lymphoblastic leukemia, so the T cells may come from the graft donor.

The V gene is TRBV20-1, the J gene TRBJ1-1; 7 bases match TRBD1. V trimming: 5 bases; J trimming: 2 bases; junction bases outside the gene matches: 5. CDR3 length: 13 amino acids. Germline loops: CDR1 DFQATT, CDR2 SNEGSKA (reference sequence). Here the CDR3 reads CSAGGDRNTEAFF. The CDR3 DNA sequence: TGCAGTGCTGGGGGGGACAGAAACACTGAAGCTTTCTTT.

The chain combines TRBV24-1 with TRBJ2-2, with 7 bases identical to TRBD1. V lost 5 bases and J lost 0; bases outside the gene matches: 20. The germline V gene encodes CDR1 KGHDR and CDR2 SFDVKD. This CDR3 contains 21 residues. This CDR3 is CATSGPFRQGELYANTGELFF. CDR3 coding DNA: TGTGCCACCAGTGGCCCATTCAGACAGGGTGAACTTTACGCGAACACCGGGGAGCTGTTTTTT.

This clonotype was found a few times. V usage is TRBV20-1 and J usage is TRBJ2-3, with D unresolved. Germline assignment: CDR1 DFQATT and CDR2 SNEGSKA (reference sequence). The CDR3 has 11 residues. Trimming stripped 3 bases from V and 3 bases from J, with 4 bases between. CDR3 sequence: CSASGTDTQYF. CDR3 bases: TGCAGTGCTAGCGGGACAGATACGCAGTATTTT.

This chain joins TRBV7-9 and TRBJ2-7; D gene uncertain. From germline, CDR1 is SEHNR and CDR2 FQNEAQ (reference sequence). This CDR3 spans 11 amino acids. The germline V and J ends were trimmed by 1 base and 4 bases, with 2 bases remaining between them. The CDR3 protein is CASSLEYEQYF. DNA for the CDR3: TGTGCCAGCAGCTTAGAATACGAGCAGTACTTC.

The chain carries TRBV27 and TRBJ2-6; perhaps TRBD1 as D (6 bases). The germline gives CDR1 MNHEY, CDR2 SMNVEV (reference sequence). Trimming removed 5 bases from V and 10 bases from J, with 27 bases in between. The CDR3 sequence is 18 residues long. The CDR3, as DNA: TGTGCCAGCAGTCCATTCCGACAGGTCCACTCCGGGTTTAACGTCCTGACTTTC. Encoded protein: CASSPFRQVHSGFNVLTF.

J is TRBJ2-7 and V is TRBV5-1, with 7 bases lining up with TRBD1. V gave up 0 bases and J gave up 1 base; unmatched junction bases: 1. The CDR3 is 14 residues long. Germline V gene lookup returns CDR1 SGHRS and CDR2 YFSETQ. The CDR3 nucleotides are TGCGCCAGCAGCTTGGAGGGACAGTCCTACGAGCAGTACTTC. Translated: CASSLEGQSYEQYF.

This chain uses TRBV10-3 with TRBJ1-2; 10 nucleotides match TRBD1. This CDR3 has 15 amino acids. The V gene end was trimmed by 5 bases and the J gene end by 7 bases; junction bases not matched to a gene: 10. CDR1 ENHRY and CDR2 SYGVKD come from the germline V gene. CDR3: CAISPYRTGGSGYTF. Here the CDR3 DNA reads TGTGCCATCAGTCCGTATCGGACAGGGGGTAGTGGCTACACCTTC.

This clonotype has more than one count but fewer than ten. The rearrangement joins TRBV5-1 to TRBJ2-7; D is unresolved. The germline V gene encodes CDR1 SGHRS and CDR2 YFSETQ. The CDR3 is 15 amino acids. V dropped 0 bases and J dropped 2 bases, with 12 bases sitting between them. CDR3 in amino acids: CASSLENSVTYEQYF. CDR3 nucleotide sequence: TGCGCCAGCAGCTTGGAGAACTCCGTTACCTACGAGCAGTACTTC. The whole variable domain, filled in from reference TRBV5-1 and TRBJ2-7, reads KAGVTQTPRYLIKTRGQQVTLSCSPISGHRSVSWYQQTPGQGLQFLFEYFSETQRNKGNFPGRFSGRQFSNSRSEMNVSTLELGDSALYLCASSLENSVTYEQYFGPGTRLTVT.

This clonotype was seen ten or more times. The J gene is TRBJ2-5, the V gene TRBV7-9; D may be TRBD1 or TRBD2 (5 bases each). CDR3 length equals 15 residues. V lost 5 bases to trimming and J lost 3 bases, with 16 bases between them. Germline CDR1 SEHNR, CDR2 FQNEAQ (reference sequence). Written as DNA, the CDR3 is TGTGCCAGCAGCCTAGTTGGGACCGGCGAAGAGACCCAGTACTTC. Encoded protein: CASSLVGTGEETQYF.

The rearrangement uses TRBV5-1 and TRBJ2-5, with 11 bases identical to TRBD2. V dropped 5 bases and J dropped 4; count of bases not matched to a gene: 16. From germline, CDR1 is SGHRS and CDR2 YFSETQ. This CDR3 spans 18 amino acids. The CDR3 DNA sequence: TGCGCCAGCAGGCATTTACTAGCGGGAGTCCCTAAGGGAGAGACCCAGTACTTC. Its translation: CASRHLLAGVPKGETQYF.